The 9 T cell receptor beta chains in this list originate from one sample, sequenced in a study of cytomegalovirus exposure and HLA in healthy donors. 60 Vbeta and 13 Jbeta primers were used in PCR. Measured with immunoSEQ multiplex PCR; TCRdb has only the in-frame clones, and not every one. The sample lists 70,000 to 95,000 clones, more than 75% seen once, with around 15% in the top ten. Source material: PBMCs. Receptors were obtained from a middle-aged woman in good health and CMV-seropositive.

CDR3: CATLGGQLYGYTF. For the CDR3, the DNA is TGTGCCACCCTCGGGGGACAGTTATATGGCTACACCTTC. The V and J genes are TRBV6-5 and TRBJ1-2; 7 positions match TRBD1. This CDR3 contains 13 residues. V was pared by 10 bases and J by 5 bases, with 10 bases of the junction left unmatched. Looked up from germline, CDR1 is MNHEY and CDR2 is SVGAGI.

The J gene is TRBJ2-7, the V gene TRBV6-5; weak D call: TRBD1 (6 bases). Trimming stripped 5 bases from V and 2 bases from J, with 7 bases between. Germline V gene data show CDR1 as MNHEY and CDR2 as SVGAGI. This CDR3 has 12 amino acids. DNA for the CDR3: TGTGCCAGCAGTCAGGGGACCTACGAGCAGTACTTC. This sequence encodes CASSQGTYEQYF.

The V gene is TRBV18, the J gene TRBJ1-5; 7 bases agree with TRBD1. The CDR3 sequence is 13 residues long. The J segment lost 5 bases and the V segment lost 3 bases, leaving 1 base of the junction unmatched. Germline V gene lookup returns CDR1 KGHSH and CDR2 LQKENI. This chain's CDR3 is CASSPGQHQPQHF. The CDR3 bases are TGTGCCAGCTCACCGGGACAGCATCAGCCCCAGCATTTT.

This clone was detected once. V and J are TRBV5-1 and TRBJ2-3, with D perhaps TRBD2 (5 bases). The CDR3 consists of 14 residues. From germline, CDR1 is SGHRS and CDR2 YFSETQ. Trimming pared 6 bases from V and 0 bases from J, leaving 11 bases between. The CDR3 coding sequence is TGCGCCAGCAAAGGTAGCGCGAGCACAGATACGCAGTATTTT. Translated: CASKGSASTDTQYF.

This clone appeared a single time. This chain connects TRBV28 to TRBJ1-5; D remains unclear. Per germline, CDR1 MDHEN and CDR2 SYDVKM. The CDR3 has 15 residues. Trimming left V 3 bases short and J 0 bases short, with 9 bases between. The CDR3, as DNA: TGTGCCAGCAGTTTGTTGGCAGGTAGCAATCAGCCCCAGCATTTT. Protein product: CASSLLAGSNQPQHF.

The chain's CDR3 is CASSLLGGGNQPQHF. In DNA form, the CDR3 reads TGTGCCAGCAGTTTACTCGGGGGAGGCAATCAGCCCCAGCATTTT. The genes are TRBV27 and TRBJ1-5, with D possibly being TRBD1 (5 bases). Germline lookup yields CDR1 MNHEY and CDR2 SMNVEV (reference sequence). Trimming removed 2 bases at V and 2 bases at J, with 10 bases between. The CDR3 contains 15 residues.

This chain links TRBV4-2 with TRBJ2-5; 8 nucleotides agree with TRBD2. This CDR3 has 17 amino acids. V trimming: 0 bases; J trimming: 4 bases; junction bases outside the gene matches: 10. Germline V CDR1 and CDR2: LGHNA, YNFKEQ. This CDR3 is CASSQEGSGSTRETQYF. In DNA, the CDR3 is TGTGCCAGCAGCCAAGAAGGGAGCGGGAGTACCCGAGAGACCCAGTACTTC.

The chain carries TRBV9 and TRBJ1-3, with D perhaps matching TRBD1 (6 bases). The length of the CDR3 is 16 residues. V was trimmed by 0 bases and J by 2 bases, leaving 12 bases between them. Per the germline V gene, CDR1 is SGDLS and CDR2 is YYNGEE. The CDR3, as DNA: TGTGCCAGCAGCGTAGGACAGGAGGTCACTGGAAACACCATATATTTT. Translation gives CASSVGQEVTGNTIYF.

CDR3 DNA: TGTGCCAGAAGCTTAAAAATCGGGGGACAGGGGAACACTGAAGCTTTCTTT. This translates into CARSLKIGGQGNTEAFF. The chain employs TRBV5-3 and TRBJ1-1, with 9 bases matching TRBD1. TRBV5-3 is treated as an ORF (open reading frame) with a function not yet certain. This CDR3 has 17 residues. J gave up 1 base and V 2 bases, and 9 bases lay outside the gene matches.